These 6 T cell receptor beta chains share one sample of origin, sequenced in a study of cytomegalovirus exposure and HLA in healthy donors. Vbeta (60) and Jbeta (13) primers were used in the PCR. TCRdb keeps only in-frame clones here, not all; method: immunoSEQ multiplex PCR. This table holds 200,000 to 250,000 clones, approximately 85% found once. The sequenced sample consisted of PBMCs. The origin of the receptors is a woman aged 40 to 49 in good health and CMV-seronegative.

The genes are TRBV4-1 and TRBJ2-7; 7 bases line up with TRBD1. The CDR3 sequence is 17 residues long. Germline V gene lookup returns CDR1 MGHRA and CDR2 YSYEKL. Germline trimming cut 0 bases from V and 1 base from J; bases unmatched to any gene: 9. The CDR3 region is CASSQDKERGLSYEQYF. The CDR3 DNA follows: TGCGCCAGCAGCCAAGACAAGGAGAGGGGGCTATCCTACGAGCAGTACTTC.

The CDR3 nucleotides are TGTGCCAGCAGATCGACTAGCGGGAGTTCCCACGAGCAGTACTTC. It translates to CASRSTSGSSHEQYF. The J gene is TRBJ2-7, the V gene TRBV6-5; 12 bases align to TRBD2. The V gene's germline CDR1 is MNHEY and CDR2 SVGAGI. There are 15 residues in the CDR3. J lost 5 bases, V lost 6 bases, and 8 bases had no gene match.

The V call is TRBV5-6, the J call TRBJ2-3, with a weak D call TRBD1 (6 bases). The ends were cut back, 2 bases at V and 0 bases at J, with 10 bases in the middle. The length of the CDR3 is 15 residues. Germline lookup yields CDR1 SGHDT and CDR2 YYEEEE. Here the CDR3 DNA reads TGTGCCAGCAGCTTAGGGCAGGGGAGCACAGATACGCAGTATTTT. It translates to CASSLGQGSTDTQYF.

The CDR3 nucleotides are TGTGCCAGCTCACCAGAAAACAGGGGGCGCGAGCAGTACTTC. Translating it yields CASSPENRGREQYF. The chain couples TRBV18 to TRBJ2-7; 9 nucleotides match TRBD1. The V gene's germline CDR1 is KGHSH and CDR2 LQKENI. V lost 2 bases and J lost 6; bases outside the gene matches: 5. The CDR3 is 14 residues long.

The chain recombines TRBV30 with TRBJ1-4; D gene unclear. Germline CDR1 GTSNPN, CDR2 SVGIG (reference sequence). V lost 0 bases, J lost 7 bases, and 12 bases lay in between. This CDR3 has 14 amino acids. The CDR3 DNA reads TGTGCCTGGAGTGTTGGCCTTCTAGCTGAAAAACTGTTTTTT. Translation: CAWSVGLLAEKLFF.

This CDR3 reads CASSLGGTGEQYF. The CDR3 DNA follows: TGTGCCAGCAGCCTAGGGGGTACGGGCGAGCAGTACTTC. V is TRBV14 and J is TRBJ2-7, with TRBD1 as a possible D gene (6 bases). CDR3 length equals 13 residues. Germline V gene sequence: CDR1 SGHDN, CDR2 FVKESK. The ends were cut back, 4 bases at V and 6 bases at J, with 13 bases in the middle.